This TCR beta chain was recovered during a study of cytomegalovirus exposure and HLA in healthy donors (dated by TCRdb to about 2017). Context from the whole study: In an earlier analysis of fewer than 750 of the donors, approximately 300 Gb of sequence data and 90 million to 120 million unique TCR beta sequences from about 190 million T cells were reported. Donor age, sex, ethnicity and CMV serostatus were compiled together with the repertoire data. In a later genetic analysis, genome-wide SNP genotypes for about 55% of the roughly 700 donors were used, and that subset was treated as a discovery cohort. The number of typed donors differed by locus: about 629-630 for A, B, C, DRB1 and DQB1; approximately 520 for DQA1; 606 for DPA1; and some 430 for DPB1. A separate validation cohort of over a hundred different subjects was used in addition to the 666-subject first cohort. An earlier analysis of some 600 of the donors applied high-throughput TCR beta sequencing to assess whether each TCR beta V gene segment acted as functional or pseudogenic. HLA typing included class I and class II loci at four-digit resolution. Every discovery cohort repertoire had been produced on one sequencing platform. The study was designed to test whether signatures of past pathogen exposure could be identified by cataloging public T cell receptors. Because of strong linkage in the cohort, roughly five DR-DQ haplotypes were treated as single units for association and clustering. To predict cytomegalovirus infection status, the study combined high-throughput TCR immunosequencing, statistical association of individual TCRs with disease status, and machine learning. Among the roughly 400 genotyped donors, around 79% belonged to the genetic ancestry cluster associated with self-reported Caucasian donors. On average, roughly 250,000 unique TCR beta nucleotide sequences were sequenced per donor among 300 to 500 genotyped donors of the cohort, with around 19% of those sequences being non-productive. Using immunosequencing, the study profiled T cell repertoires from 640 or so subjects and related those repertoires to cytomegalovirus serostatus. About 280 gigabases of sequencing data and around 80 million unique TCR sequences made up an early release that covered fewer than 650 HLA-typed donors. Rather than using new phenotypic data, the later analysis identified candidate immune exposures from TCR beta sequences and from how often those sequences occurred across donors. A later analysis re-examined previously published TCR beta repertoires from several hundred donors and added high-resolution HLA genotyping to investigate patterns of TCR occurrence. General findings and caveats noted by the study authors: Across donors, most TCR sequences were observed very rarely, whereas some public TCRs were present in many individuals. The presence/absence analyses assumed that sequencing depth was roughly uniform across donors, and that assumption may not be true. Some IMGT-functional V segments, including TRBV6-2 and TRBV6-3, could not be distinguished by the 87-base-pair reads and were therefore excluded. Because some donors lacked HLA typing at each locus, the association tests relied only on the typed subset. According to a later analysis, most CMV-associated TCR beta chains appeared to be HLA-restricted, and the HLA associations seemed to be driven largely by CMV exposure. A cluster of highly shared sequence variants was judged likely to be a technical artifact of the sequencing pipeline. At a false discovery rate of 0.05, a later analysis linked some 18,000 TCR beta sequences to specific HLA alleles. This cohort had only TCR beta chains sequenced, and the lack of alpha or paired-chain data limited which features could be detected. An association between a missense DCLRE1C variant and V-gene and J-gene trimming of TCR beta chains was found in a later genetic analysis and replicated in an independent cohort. The classifier was reported to diagnose cytomegalovirus status with high specificity and sensitivity in both the original and validation cohorts. Correlated functional status among segregating V segments might be attributable to linkage disequilibrium, but an unknown experimental factor could not be ruled out. Several of the top co-occurrence clusters appeared to be linked to parvovirus B19, influenza, CMV and Epstein-Barr virus, according to a later analysis. When HLA alleles, especially DR and DQ, strongly co-occurred, TCR associations were difficult to assign to individual alleles. In a later analysis, HLA-associated TCR beta chains were found to be more clonally expanded and to have lower generation probabilities than equally common non-associated chains. In a later analysis, the rate of TCR association differed among HLA loci, with DRB1 alleles having the most associated TCRs and HLA-C alleles having the fewest. The study listed 164 TCR beta chains as associated with cytomegalovirus. Approximately 18 rarely observed V segments, including chromosome 9 orphons, were excluded from the earlier analysis of almost 600 of the donors because counts were too low. In a later genetic analysis, fewer N-insertions in productive TCRs were reported among donors in an Asian-associated ancestry cluster than the approximately 670-donor mean. For the cohort, immune exposure information was limited to CMV serostatus. A further reported finding was that TCR beta sequences accurately predicted the HLA-A and HLA-B alleles for most subjects in the first cohort. A few of the identified cytomegalovirus-associated TCR beta chains were confirmed in vitro to be specific for cytomegalovirus antigens. The authors suggested that the approach could potentially be generalized to other disease states and immunological phenotypes. In an earlier analysis of around 600 of the donors, most TCR beta V segments appeared in productive rearrangements about 87% or about 30% of the time, broadly matching IMGT annotations.

Reading from cysteine to phenylalanine, the CDR3 counts 14 amino acids. The read is trimmed to its CDR3 DNA, 42 bases read in frame from base 1. V has 9 bases trimmed and J has 0 bases trimmed; junction bases matching no gene number 8. CDR1 SGHNT and CDR2 YENEEA are derived from the germline V gene. The cohort comprised some 730 healthy bone marrow donors. Cohort members were all nominally healthy when sampled, although unrecorded immune exposures were likely present. The donor tested CMV seronegative, placing the donor among the 300 to 450 seronegative members of the cohort. A peripheral blood sample was provided by each donor, and peripheral blood mononuclear cells were used for TCR beta sequencing. The Qiagen DNeasy Blood Extraction Kit was used to extract genomic DNA from the blood cell samples. The library was produced with the immunoSEQ multiplex PCR assay. For the multiplex PCR, a mixture combining 60 forward primers for TCR Vbeta segments and 13 reverse primers for TCR Jbeta segments was used. A multiplex PCR assay on genomic DNA amplified the CDR3 region of rearranged TCR beta genes. Amplified TCR beta libraries were sequenced as 87-base-pair reads on the Illumina HiSeq System. The paper's data handling went like this. A later analysis counted about 80 million unique TCR beta chains across the 700 or so repertoires, and some 11 million of these chains were shared by at least two donors. A nearest-neighbor algorithm error-corrected the raw reads and collapsed the reads into unique sequences, merging closely related sequences to remove PCR and sequencing errors. V, D and J gene segments were assigned by aligning CDR3 sequences to IMGT reference sequences. For a sequence to be retained, a match of at least six nucleotides to both a V gene segment and a J gene segment was required. Rearrangements were called productive when the CDR3 lacked stop codons and stayed in frame with V and J; all others were non-productive. CDR3 was defined by IMGT convention, running from the second conserved V-encoded cysteine to the conserved J-encoded phenylalanine. Sequences without an unambiguous match to a single V gene segment were excluded from the earlier analysis of approximately 600 of the donors. In an earlier analysis of 450 to 700 of the donors, V segments were called functional above 56.7% productive rearrangements and were called segregating when the between-donor standard deviation exceeded 5%. To diagnose cytomegalovirus status from the catalog of TCR beta chain sequences, a statistical classification framework was built. V and J gene assignment, in a later analysis, came from comparing TCR nucleotide sequences with IMGT/GENE-DB human TR gene sequences. Using the TCRdist pipeline, a later analysis assigned CDR3 sequences along with most-parsimonious VDJ recombination scenarios. In a later analysis, each TCR beta chain was defined by its CDR3 amino acid sequence together with its V-gene family, and reads lacking a unique V-gene family were excluded. To address suspected cross-contamination and a sequencing artifact, a later analysis removed roughly 580 highly shared, low-generation-probability nucleotide sequences. In a later analysis, a clonal expansion index for each public chain was calculated from normalized within-repertoire ranks of inferred template counts. A later analysis computed generation probabilities with a VDJ recombination model fitted to out-of-frame rearrangements, and checked the results against IGoR. Hypergeometric tests were used in a later analysis to score TCR-TCR, TCR-HLA and TCR-CMV co-occurrence, with a repertoire-size bias correction applied to the TCR pairs. To estimate false discovery rates, a later analysis permuted the HLA or CMV assignments 20 times. In a later analysis, co-occurring TCRs were grouped using DBSCAN, and TCRdist sequence similarity was added for clustering within HLA-allele-positive subsets. For co-occurrence clustering, repertoires with fewer than 30,000 or more than 120,000 public chains were excluded, along with 5 or 6 repertoires with anomalous nucleotide sharing. TCRdb took over this immuneACCESS table, retaining in-frame rearrangements with V and J assigned. Such tables are incomplete; in checked studies, under half of the missing clones stem from an unresolved V gene, and the remainder is unexplained. That table supplies the V and J calls and clone size; D and trimming were determined from the DNA. Within this sample are 200,000 to 250,000 clones, with roughly 78% of them counted one time only. About 0.47% of the sample is held by the ten biggest clonotypes.

Notes on this clone: Its antigen target is currently unknown. Base qualities are not provided; no much larger clone lies one nucleotide away.

This TCR was sampled from a boy aged 5-17 years in good health and CMV-seronegative. The sample consisted of PBMCs. The V and J segments used are TRBV11-3 and TRBJ2-7, with 7 bases matching TRBD2. Read as DNA, the sequence is TGTGCCAGTTCATGGGAGGGGAGCTCCTACGAGCAGTACTTC. This encodes CASSWEGSSYEQYF. When the CDR3 is completed using the reference TRBV11-3 and TRBJ2-7 genes on either side, the full variable domain is EAGVVQSPRYKIIEKKQPVAFWCNPISGHNTLYWYLQNLGQGPELLIRYENEEAVDDSQLPKDRFSAERLKGVDSTLKIQPAELGDSAVYLCASSWEGSSYEQYFGPGTRLTVT.